A selection of T cell receptor beta chains follows, all from one sample in a study of T cells in Graves' hyperthyroidism and ophthalmopathy. TCRdb analysed the multiplex PCR reads with MiXCR anew, one entry per CDR3 protein. The sample has hundreds of thousands of distinct CDR3 sequences, less than 45% seen once. Specimen: peripheral blood or thyroid tissue (not recorded which). The receptor source for this set is an adult man with Graves' disease, either hyperthyroidism or ophthalmopathy (not recorded which). CDR3s include the opening cysteine and the closing phenylalanine or tryptophan. Fields, in order: J gene, V gene, CDR3 protein.

TRBJ1-2	TRBV15	CATSSEGQAYGYTF
TRBJ1-1	TRBV10-3	CAISFGGLTEAFF
TRBJ1-5	TRBV9	CASSPGGSENQPQHF
TRBJ1-6	TRBV9	CASSVVGTDSPLHF
TRBJ2-7	TRBV4-2	CASSQEWGEAPYEQYF
TRBJ2-5	TRBV6-6	CASSVQGRGEETQYF
TRBJ1-1	TRBV7-9	CASSLLTGVFMNTEAFF
TRBJ2-5	TRBV4-2	CASSQDGSGGQETQYF
TRBJ1-2	TRBV14	CASSRTGQRAYTF
TRBJ1-5	TRBV24-1	CATSDSQGPQHF
TRBJ2-3	TRBV20-1	CSASPGTSGAHTDTQYF
TRBJ1-1	TRBV15	CATSRDRGGRPEAFF
TRBJ1-2	TRBV14	CASSQVRDVGYGYTF
TRBJ1-5	TRBV15	CATSRGWTGGNQPQHF
TRBJ2-7	TRBV7-9	CASSLAQGFSYEQYF
TRBJ2-7	TRBV12-5	CASGLVLDRDRHEQYF
TRBJ1-2	TRBV10-3	CAISGTYGYTF
TRBJ1-1	TRBV7-9	CASSPIAQNTEAFF
TRBJ1-6	TRBV20-1	CSASPGDRGYNSPLHF